This T cell receptor beta chain comes out of a study of T-cell reconstitution after alpha-beta-depleted transplantation in children. The V end was cut by 3 bases, the J end by 5 bases, with 11 bases between. The CDR3 is made up of 13 amino acids. CDR1 is SGHDT and CDR2 is YYEEEE in the germline V gene. This clonotype was found many times. This sample's TCRbeta library carried unique molecular identifier barcodes. TCRdb re-called the PCR reads through MiXCR, storing one row per CDR3 protein. The profile shows some 290,000 distinct CDR3 sequences, 9.9% of them singletons. This rearrangement joins TRBV5-6 to TRBJ2-5, with D perhaps TRBD1 (7 bases). The sequences come from PBMCs from the stem cell graft donor, collected from the stem cell graft. The receptor comes from a human donor who donated a stem cell graft to a child with SCID. In DNA, the CDR3 is TGTGCCAGCAGCTGGACAGGAGGGGAGACCCAGTACTTC. Its protein product is CASSWTGGETQYF.